A selection of T cell receptor beta chains follows, all from one sample in a study of cytomegalovirus exposure and HLA in healthy donors. The protocol was immunoSEQ multiplex PCR, while the TCRdb copy is restricted to in-frame clones and leaves out a portion. The sample records about 120,000 clones, 17% being singletons. The sequenced sample consisted of PBMCs. The receptor set was obtained from a female donor in good health and CMV-seropositive. CDR3s include the opening cysteine and the closing phenylalanine or tryptophan. D genes are given only for firm matches. Some rows have no size entry. The others give once, few or many, or a class for an expanded clone.

j_gene | abundance | d_gene | v_gene | CDR3nt | CDR3aa
TRBJ1-1 | - | - | TRBV27 | TGTGCCAGCAGTTTGATAGTAAACACTGAAGCTTTCTTT | CASSLIVNTEAFF
TRBJ2-7 | - | - | TRBV4-2 | TGTGCCAGCAGCCAAGGTGATAGCAATTGGGCCTACGAGCAGTACTTC | CASSQGDSNWAYEQYF
TRBJ2-1 | - | - | TRBV27 | TGTGCCAGCAGTTCACTAGCCCCCCGGAGATACAATGAGCAGTTCTTC | CASSSLAPRRYNEQFF
TRBJ1-2 | - | TRBD1 | TRBV25-1 | TGTGCCAGCAGTGGGACAGGGGACTACACCTTC | CASSGTGDYTF
TRBJ1-5 | - | TRBD1 | TRBV6-6 | TGTGCCAGCAGTTACTTGACAGGGGCTACGAATCAGCCCCAGCATTTT | CASSYLTGATNQPQHF
TRBJ2-7 | few | TRBD1 | TRBV2 | TGTGCCAGTAGGAGACAGGGCTACGAGCAGTACTTC | CASRRQGYEQYF
TRBJ1-1 | - | - | TRBV25-1 | TGTGCCAGCAGTGAAGGGGGGGACACTGAAGCTTTCTTT | CASSEGGDTEAFF
TRBJ2-2 | few | - | TRBV5-6 | TGTGCCAGCAGCTTGGATTCGGGGATCACCGGGGAGCTGTTTTTT | CASSLDSGITGELFF
TRBJ1-1 | - | TRBD1 | TRBV6-5 | TGTGCCAGCAGGCGGCTCGGACAGGGCGCTGAAGCTTTCTTT | CASRRLGQGAEAFF
TRBJ2-5 | few | - | TRBV9 | TGTGCCAGCAGCGTAGTGGCTTGGGAGACCCAGTACTTC | CASSVVAWETQYF